This is a list of T cell receptor beta chains from one sample in a study of blood T cell repertoires in COVID-19. The data were produced by immunoSEQ multiplex PCR, yet TCRdb's version contains in-frame clones alone and is incomplete. Of about 290,000 clones in the sample, 70% to 90% are singletons; the top ten hold around 4.2%. The sample consisted of peripheral blood. The source is a woman aged 50 to 65 with active or convalescent COVID-19. Each CDR3 is given without its conserved first and last residue. D genes are given only for firm matches. The size of a clone is reported for some rows only, either as once, few or many, or as a class for expanded clones.

clone size	D gene	CDR3 length	V gene	J gene	CDR3 protein
NA	TRBD1	13	TRBV2	TRBJ2-5	ASSEALGQVGTQY
once	NA	13	TRBV3-1/TRBV3-2	TRBJ1-1	ASSHGPAANTEAF
NA	NA	13	TRBV6-5	TRBJ1-1	ASTRPGGGRTEAF
NA	NA	13	TRBV10-3	TRBJ2-1	AISESTPTLNEQF
NA	TRBD2	13	TRBV15	TRBJ2-7	ATSRGTSGSYEQY
NA	TRBD2	15	TRBV7-6	TRBJ2-7	ASRPGLAGGESYEQY
NA	NA	12	TRBV7-2	TRBJ1-2	ASSLVQQSYGYT
NA	TRBD2	12	TRBV11-2	TRBJ2-3	ASSERDPTDTQY
NA	NA	12	TRBV12-5	TRBJ1-1	ASGYRGGNTEAF
NA	TRBD2	16	TRBV9	TRBJ2-7	ASSVEGASGISTYEQY
once	TRBD1	13	TRBV27	TRBJ2-7	ASSLSTGGAYEQY
NA	TRBD2	15	TRBV19	TRBJ2-7	ASSLGASGSFTYEQY
NA	NA	11	TRBV6-5	TRBJ1-5	ASSTEDNQPQH
NA	TRBD1	12	TRBV24-1	TRBJ2-1	ATSDLRQGSKKF
NA	TRBD1	13	TRBV28	TRBJ1-5	ASTDRDRDYQPQH
NA	NA	13	TRBV15	TRBJ2-5	ATSRGVRDQETQY
NA	TRBD1	12	TRBV6-5	TRBJ1-5	ASSRDRGNQPQH
NA	NA	12	TRBV5-1	TRBJ1-1	ASSSNRDNTEAF
once	TRBD1	13	TRBV4-1	TRBJ1-2	ASSHGTVGHYGYT
NA	TRBD1	16	TRBV28	TRBJ1-2	ASSLPTTGGRAPYGYT
few	NA	13	TRBV7-9	TRBJ2-1	ASSPLIRGYNEQF
NA	TRBD1	14	TRBV7-8	TRBJ2-7	ASSLRARQGVYEQY
NA	NA	13	TRBV28	TRBJ1-1	ASSFGAGTNTEAF
NA	NA	15	TRBV19	TRBJ2-1	ASSIVGLTSSYNEQF
NA	TRBD1	13	TRBV9	TRBJ1-1	ASSIGTGVNTEAF
NA	TRBD2	14	TRBV5-1	TRBJ2-3	ASSRGLAGEVDTQY
NA	NA	10	TRBV5-1	TRBJ2-1	ASSFGVDEQF
NA	NA	10	TRBV12-3/TRBV12-4	TRBJ1-5	ASSPKLWPQH
NA	TRBD1	13	TRBV11-2	TRBJ2-3	ASSPTTGSKDTQY
NA	TRBD1	16	TRBV18	TRBJ1-5	ASSVAGTGGEANQPQH
NA	NA	12	TRBV2	TRBJ1-5	ASSSQGSRQPQH
NA	NA	14	TRBV7-9	TRBJ1-6	ASSLGAVSYNSPLH
NA	NA	13	TRBV28	TRBJ1-1	ASQRGGLLGAEAF
NA	TRBD1	11	TRBV18	TRBJ1-2	ASTPGTGNGYT
few	TRBD2	12	TRBV5-1	TRBJ2-1	ASSTTSGKYEQF
NA	TRBD1	12	TRBV28	TRBJ2-5	ASSMTGAPGTQY
NA	NA	14	TRBV28	TRBJ1-4	ASSQARAGLSEKLF
NA	NA	9	TRBV5-8	TRBJ1-1	ASSLSRLAF
NA	NA	12	TRBV28	TRBJ1-1	ASRTENMNTEAF
NA	TRBD2	14	TRBV2	TRBJ2-7	ASSRDYSGAGHEQY
NA	NA	13	TRBV7-3	TRBJ2-3	ASSLGPGGTDTQY
few	NA	13	TRBV5-1	TRBJ2-1	ASSTAGQYYNEQF
NA	NA	9	TRBV3-1/TRBV3-2	TRBJ2-1	ASSRDNEQF
NA	TRBD1	11	TRBV30	TRBJ1-6	ACPGTGDSPLH
NA	TRBD1	15	TRBV7-9	TRBJ1-6	ASSPVLGDRANSPLH
NA	NA	11	TRBV2	TRBJ1-2	ASSGRGRYGYT
NA	NA	13	TRBV19	TRBJ2-2	ASSIGVGQDGELF
NA	NA	13	TRBV5-4	TRBJ2-7	ASSTDSNPSYEQY
NA	TRBD1	14	TRBV11-2	TRBJ1-6	ASKIPGQGLGSPLH
once	TRBD2	17	TRBV4-1	TRBJ2-3	ASSPTLLGLAGGTDTQY
NA	TRBD1	11	TRBV10-3	TRBJ1-2	AISLQGAEGYT
NA	TRBD2	12	TRBV5-6	TRBJ2-7	ASSLTLAGVEQY
NA	NA	11	TRBV21-1	TRBJ1-1	ASTRAGTGTAF
NA	NA	11	TRBV2	TRBJ2-7	ASSGGGSYEQY